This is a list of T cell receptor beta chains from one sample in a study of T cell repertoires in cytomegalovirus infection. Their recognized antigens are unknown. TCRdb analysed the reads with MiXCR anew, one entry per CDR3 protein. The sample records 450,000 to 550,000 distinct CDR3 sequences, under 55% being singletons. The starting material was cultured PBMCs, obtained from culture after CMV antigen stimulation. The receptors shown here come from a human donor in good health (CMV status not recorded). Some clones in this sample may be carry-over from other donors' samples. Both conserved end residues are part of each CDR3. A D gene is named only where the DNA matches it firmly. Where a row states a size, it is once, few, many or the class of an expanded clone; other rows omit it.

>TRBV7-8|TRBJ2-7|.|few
TGTGCCAGCAGCTCCGGACTCCCAACCTACGAGCAGTACTTC
CASSSGLPTYEQYF
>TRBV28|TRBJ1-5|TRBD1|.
TGTGCCAGCACCCTATGGGGGACAGGGGGCTATAATCAGCCCCAGCATTTT
CASTLWGTGGYNQPQHF
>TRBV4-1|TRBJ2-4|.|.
TGCGCCAGCAGCCCTTCCCGAGGGAAACTAGCCAAAAACATTCAGTACTTC
CASSPSRGKLAKNIQYF
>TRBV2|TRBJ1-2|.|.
TGTGCCAGCAGCTATCAGGGGAGTGGCTACACCTTC
CASSYQGSGYTF
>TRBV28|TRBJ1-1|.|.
TGTGCCAGCAGTTTTAACGGGAACACTGAAGCTTTCTTT
CASSFNGNTEAFF
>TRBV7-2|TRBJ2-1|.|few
TGTGCCAGCAGCCCGACGACATATGAGCAGTTCTTC
CASSPTTYEQFF
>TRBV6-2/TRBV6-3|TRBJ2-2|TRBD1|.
TGTGCCAGCAGACGACAGGGGGGAAACACCGGGGAGCTGTTTTTT
CASRRQGGNTGELFF
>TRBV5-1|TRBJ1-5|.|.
TGCGCCAGCAGCCCCGGTAGTCCCAATCAGCCCCAGCATTTT
CASSPGSPNQPQHF
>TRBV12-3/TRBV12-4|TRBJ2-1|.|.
TGTGCCACCAATCAGGGGGGGGGCCAAAATGAGCAGTTCTTC
CATNQGGGQNEQFF
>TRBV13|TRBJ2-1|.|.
TGTGCCAGCAGCTTAGTGTTCGCCCTACGCAATGAGCAGTTCTTC
CASSLVFALRNEQFF
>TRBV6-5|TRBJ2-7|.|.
TGTGCCAGCAGACGGGGGACGGCGTACGAGCAGTACTTC
CASRRGTAYEQYF
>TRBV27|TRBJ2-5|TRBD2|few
TGTGCCAGCAGCCCTGAAGCTAGCGGGAGGGCGGGGACCCAGTACTTC
CASSPEASGRAGTQYF
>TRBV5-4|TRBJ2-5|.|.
TGTGCCAGCAGCGGGAGGACTGTTGAAGAGACCCAGTACTTC
CASSGRTVEETQYF
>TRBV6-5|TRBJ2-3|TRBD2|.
TGTGCCAGCAGTTACCGGCTAGCGGGAGCCGGAGATACGCAGTATTTT
CASSYRLAGAGDTQYF
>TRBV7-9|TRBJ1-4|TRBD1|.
TGTGCCAGCAGCGAACCCCGACAGGGCGTGACCGATGAAAAACTGTTTTTT
CASSEPRQGVTDEKLFF
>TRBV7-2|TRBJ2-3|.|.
TGTGCCAGCAGCCCTACTTACACAGATACGCAGTATTTT
CASSPTYTDTQYF
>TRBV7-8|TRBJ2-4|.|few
TGTGCCAGCAGCTTAGCCGGCCTCTTAGCCAAAAACATTCAGTACTTC
CASSLAGLLAKNIQYF
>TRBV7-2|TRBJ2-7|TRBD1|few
TGTGCCAGCAGCTGGCGAAGGTGGGACAGGGTCGACGAGCAGTACTTC
CASSWRRWDRVDEQYF
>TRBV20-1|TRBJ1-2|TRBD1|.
TGCAGTGCTAGATGGGACAGGGGTTATGGCTACACCTTC
CSARWDRGYGYTF
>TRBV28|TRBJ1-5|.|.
TGTGCCAGCAGTCCAATCGGGGGCACCCTGAATCAGCCCCAGCATTTT
CASSPIGGTLNQPQHF
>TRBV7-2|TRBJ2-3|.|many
TGTGCCAGCAGCTTAAGGGCAGATACGCAGTATTTT
CASSLRADTQYF
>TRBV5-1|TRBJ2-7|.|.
TGCGCCAGCAATATTGGTGGGCCCGGGGGAGGCGAGCAGTACTTC
CASNIGGPGGGEQYF
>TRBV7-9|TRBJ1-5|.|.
TGTGCCAGCAGCTTAGGCGGCCGGACCCAGCATTTT
CASSLGGRTQHF
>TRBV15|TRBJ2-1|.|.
TGTGCCACCAGCAGAGATCTAGCAGCCTCCTACAATGAGCAGTTCTTC
CATSRDLAASYNEQFF
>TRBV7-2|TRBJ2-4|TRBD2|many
TGTGCCAGCAGCTTAGGTCTAGCGGTCAAAAACATTCAGTACTTC
CASSLGLAVKNIQYF
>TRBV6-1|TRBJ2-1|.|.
TGTGCCACGGACGAGTTTGGGGGGTTTAACAATGAGCAGTTCTTC
CATDEFGGFNNEQFF
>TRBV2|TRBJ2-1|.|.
TGTGCCAGCAGTGAGGGCCTCCCCCAGGGGAATGAGCAGTTCTTC
CASSEGLPQGNEQFF
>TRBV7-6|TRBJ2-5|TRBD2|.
TGTGCCAGCAGCTCATGGCCTCGGGGAGCGGGAGGGTCCCGGGAGACCCAGTACTTC
CASSSWPRGAGGSRETQYF
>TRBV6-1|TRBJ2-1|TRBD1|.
TGTGCCAGCAGTGAGGCCGGGACAGGGAGATTTATGGGGCAGTTCTTC
CASSEAGTGRFMGQFF
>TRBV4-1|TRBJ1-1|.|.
TGCGCCAGCAGCCGGGACGGGGGTGACACTGAAGCTTTCTTT
CASSRDGGDTEAFF
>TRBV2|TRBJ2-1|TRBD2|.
TGTGCCAGCATTAGCGGGAGGGGCTACAATGAGCAGTTCTTC
CASISGRGYNEQFF
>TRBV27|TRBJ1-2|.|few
TGTGCCAGCAGTTCCCAAGGAGCCTATGGCTACACCTTC
CASSSQGAYGYTF
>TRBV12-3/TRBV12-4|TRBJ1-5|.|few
TGTGCCAGCAGTATCGGCGGGCCCCAGCATTTT
CASSIGGPQHF
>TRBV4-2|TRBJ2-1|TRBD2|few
TGTGCCAGCAGCCGAAGCTTTAGCGGGGGGGACAATGAGCAGTTCTTC
CASSRSFSGGDNEQFF
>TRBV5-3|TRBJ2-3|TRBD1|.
TGTGCCAGCACTGCCAGGGGGACAGATGATTGGTATACGCAGTATTTT
CASTARGTDDWYTQYF
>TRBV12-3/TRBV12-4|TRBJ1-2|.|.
TGTGCCAGCAGTTTCGTTCAGCTATCCTATGGCTACACCTTC
CASSFVQLSYGYTF
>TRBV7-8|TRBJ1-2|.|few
TGTGCCAGCAGCTTTTCGGGACGGTCAGCTAACTATGGCTACACCTTC
CASSFSGRSANYGYTF
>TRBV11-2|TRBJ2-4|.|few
TGTGCCAGCAGCCCTACTAGTGACATTCAGTACTTC
CASSPTSDIQYF
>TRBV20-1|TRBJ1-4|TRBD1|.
TGCAGTGCTAGAGGGACAGGGGGCAGAGAATTTGAAAAACTGTTTTTT
CSARGTGGREFEKLFF
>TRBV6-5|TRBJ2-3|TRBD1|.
TGTGCCAGCAGTTACGACAGGGAAGGCGGTACGCAGTATTTT
CASSYDREGGTQYF
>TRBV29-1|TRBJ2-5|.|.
TGCAGCGTTGATAGTCTAACACAAGAGACCCAGTACTTC
CSVDSLTQETQYF
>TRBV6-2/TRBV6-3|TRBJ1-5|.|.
TGTGCCAGCAGGGAGCTTTTAAGGCAGCCCCAGCATTTT
CASRELLRQPQHF
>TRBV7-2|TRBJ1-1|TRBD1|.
TGTGCCAGCAGCTTAGTAAGGGGGACAGGGGGCTTTGAAGCTTTCTTT
CASSLVRGTGGFEAFF
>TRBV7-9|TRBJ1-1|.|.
TGTGCCAGCAGGTCGACTCAGAGGAACACTGAAGCTTTCTTT
CASRSTQRNTEAFF
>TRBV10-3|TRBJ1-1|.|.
TGTGCCATCAGTGAGATGGAGACCGACCTTAAGGAAGCTTTCTTT
CAISEMETDLKEAFF
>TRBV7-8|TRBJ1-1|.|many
TGTGCCAGCAGCCCACATGTAGGGGTAGCAGAGCAGGCTTTT
CASSPHVGVAEQAF
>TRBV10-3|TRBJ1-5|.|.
TGTGCCACCAGTTCAAATCAGGATCAGCCCCAGCATTTT
CATSSNQDQPQHF
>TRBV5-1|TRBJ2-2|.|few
TGCGCCAGCAGCTTCTGGGCCGGCAATCTCGACACCGGGGAGCTGTTTTTT
CASSFWAGNLDTGELFF
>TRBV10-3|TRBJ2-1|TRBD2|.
TGTGCCACCAGTCCGCTAGCGGCGTACAATGAGCAGTTCTTC
CATSPLAAYNEQFF
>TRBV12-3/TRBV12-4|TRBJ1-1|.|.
TGTGCCAGCAGTTTAGCCCTACAGGGAGGGAACACTGAAGCTTTCTTT
CASSLALQGGNTEAFF
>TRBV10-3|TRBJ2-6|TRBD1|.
TGTGCCATCAGTGAGTCGTTAACAGGGGGCTGGTCTGGGGCCAACGTCCTGACTTTC
CAISESLTGGWSGANVLTF
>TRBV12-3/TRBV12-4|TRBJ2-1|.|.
TGTGCCAGCAGTCCGGGAGCGGGCGTTAAGGATGAGCAGTTCTTC
CASSPGAGVKDEQFF
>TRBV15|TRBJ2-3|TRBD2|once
TGTGCCACCAGCAGACGTGCTAGCGGGGGTGCAGATACGCAGTATTTT
CATSRRASGGADTQYF